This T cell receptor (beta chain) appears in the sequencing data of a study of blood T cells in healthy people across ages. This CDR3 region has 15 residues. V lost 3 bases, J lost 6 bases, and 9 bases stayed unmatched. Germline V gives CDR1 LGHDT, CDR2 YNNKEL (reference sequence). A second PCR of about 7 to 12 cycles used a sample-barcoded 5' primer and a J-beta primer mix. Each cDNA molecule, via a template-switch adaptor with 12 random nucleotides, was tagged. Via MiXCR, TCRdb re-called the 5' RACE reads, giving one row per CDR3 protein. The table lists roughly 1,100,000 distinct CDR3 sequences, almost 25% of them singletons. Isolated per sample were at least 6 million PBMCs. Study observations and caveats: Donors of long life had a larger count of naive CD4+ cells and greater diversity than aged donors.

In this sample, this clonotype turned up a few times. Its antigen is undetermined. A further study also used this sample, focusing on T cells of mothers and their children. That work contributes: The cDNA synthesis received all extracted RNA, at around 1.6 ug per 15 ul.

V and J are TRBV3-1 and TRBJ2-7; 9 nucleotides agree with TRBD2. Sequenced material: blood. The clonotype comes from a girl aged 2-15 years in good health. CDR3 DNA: TGTGCCAGCAGCCACGAAGCGGGAGGCTTTTCCGAGCAGTACTTC. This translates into CASSHEAGGFSEQYF.